The 26 T cell receptor beta chains below were found in one sample sequenced in a study of Ad26.COV2.S vaccination and SARS-CoV-2 variants. As to treatment: some 20 received Ad26.COV2.S at low or high dose, single or two shots; about 5 received placebo; per-sample allocation not given. Specimen acquisition occurred on day 63 following the initial vaccine or placebo injection. Repertoires were generated with immunoSEQ multiplex PCR, while TCRdb's copy carries only in-frame clones and drops some. The table has about 400,000 clones, 70% to 90% seen once. This specimen was peripheral blood, taken in a trial of Ad26.COV2.S vaccine versus placebo. Source of these receptors: a person between 18 and 65 years old who received the Ad26.COV2.S COVID-19 vaccine or a placebo.

The chain recombines TRBV6-4 with TRBJ2-3; D gene unclear. Germline V CDR1 and CDR2: MRHNA, SNTAGT. With 2 bases removed from V and 0 bases from J, the gap between germline ends came to 9 bases. The CDR3 sequence is 15 residues long. The CDR3 here is CASSDRGRSTDTQYF. CDR3 DNA: TGTGCCAGCAGTGACCGTGGGCGGAGCACAGATACGCAGTATTTT.

The V and J genes are TRBV24-1 and TRBJ1-5; a possible D gene is TRBD1 (5 bases). The germline CDR1 and CDR2 sequences are KGHDR and SFDVKD. V gave up 7 bases and J gave up 3 bases, with 15 bases separating them. This CDR3 has 15 amino acids. The CDR3 sequence: CATREGQGDNQPQHF. The CDR3 region has the DNA TGTGCCACCAGGGAAGGGCAGGGAGACAATCAGCCCCAGCATTTT.

The V call is TRBV10-3, the J call TRBJ2-7; 7 positions match TRBD2. The CDR3 covers 13 residues. V lost 10 bases, J lost 3 bases, and 9 bases stayed unmatched. Germline loops: CDR1 ENHRY, CDR2 SYGVKD. CDR3 sequence (DNA): TGTGCCACAAGGCTTGGGGGGGGCTACGAGCAGTACTTC. It yields the protein CATRLGGGYEQYF.

The chain uses TRBV12-3 or TRBV12-4 and TRBJ1-1; D remains unclear. CDR3 length: 11 amino acids. Deletions cut 6 bases from V and 11 bases from J, with 13 bases between. CDR3 residues: CASSPTARAFF. The CDR3 bases are TGTGCCAGCAGCCCCACAGCGCGCGCTTTCTTT.

The chain couples TRBV30 to TRBJ1-2, with D tentatively TRBD1 (6 bases). V was clipped by 2 bases and J by 8 bases, with 12 bases between them. Per the germline V gene, CDR1 is GTSNPN and CDR2 is SVGIG (reference sequence). CDR3 length equals 12 residues. The CDR3 DNA reads TGTGCCTGGAGTAAATTAGGGGGAGGCTACACCTTC. Amino acid sequence: CAWSKLGGGYTF.

This clone was detected only a few times. The chain has TRBV6-5 and TRBJ2-3, with TRBD2 matching 8 bases. Germline trimming cut 6 bases from V and 5 bases from J; bases unmatched to any gene: 7. CDR3 length: 14 amino acids. Germline CDR1 MNHEY, CDR2 SVGAGI. The CDR3, as DNA: TGTGCCAGCAGCACGACTAGCGCCCTAGATACGCAGTATTTT. Amino acid sequence: CASSTTSALDTQYF.

The V call is TRBV7-2, the J call TRBJ1-5; D uncertain. The ends were cut back, 6 bases at V and 3 bases at J, with 15 bases in the middle. This CDR3 spans 15 amino acids. CDR1 and CDR2 from the germline V gene are SGHTA and FQGNSA. CDR3 amino acids: CASSWTGSDNQPQHF. The CDR3 DNA sequence: TGTGCCAGCAGTTGGACTGGGTCGGACAATCAGCCCCAGCATTTT.

This clone has only one observation. The V gene is TRBV30, the J gene TRBJ2-1, with D perhaps matching TRBD2 (7 bases). V dropped 2 bases and J dropped 4 bases, with 15 bases sitting between them. The CDR3 runs 15 residues. The germline gives CDR1 GTSNPN, CDR2 SVGIG (reference sequence). Here the CDR3 DNA reads TGTGCCTGGAGTCGGAAGGGGGGGGCGTACAATGAGCAGTTCTTC. This encodes CAWSRKGGAYNEQFF. Full variable domain (rest looked up from reference TRBV30 and TRBJ2-1): SQTIHQWPATLVQPVGSPLSLECTVEGTSNPNLYWYRQAAGRGLQLLFYSVGIGQISSEVPQNLSASRPQDRQFILSSKKLLLSDSGFYLCAWSRKGGAYNEQFFGPGTRLTVL.

The V and J genes are TRBV5-6 and TRBJ2-7; 8 bases match TRBD1. The V and J ends lost 4 bases and 3 bases, in that order; junction bases with no gene match: 3. This CDR3 is 13 amino acids long. Germline V gene lookup returns CDR1 SGHDT and CDR2 YYEEEE. DNA of the CDR3: TGTGCCAGCAGCCGGGACAGGAACTACGAGCAGTACTTC. It encodes CASSRDRNYEQYF.

The J gene is TRBJ1-6, the V gene TRBV28; a weak D match, TRBD1 (5 bases). Between the trimmed V and J ends, which lost 6 bases and 11 bases, there was a span of 23 bases. The germline CDR1 and CDR2 sequences are MDHEN and SYDVKM. The CDR3 contains 16 residues. The CDR3 region has the DNA TGTGCCAGCAGCCCTAATAAGGGGATTGCAAGGACACCCCTCCACTTT. Translation: CASSPNKGIARTPLHF. Together with reference TRBV28 and TRBJ1-6, the CDR3 gives the full variable domain: DVKVTQSSRYLVKRTGEKVFLECVQDMDHENMFWYRQDPGLGLRLIYFSYDVKMKEKGDIPEGYSVSREKKERFSLILESASTNQTSMYLCASSPNKGIARTPLHFGNGTRLTVT.

In DNA form, the CDR3 reads TGTGCCTGGGGCTACGACTCTGGAAACACCATATATTTT. This gives the protein CAWGYDSGNTIYF. The chain joins TRBV30 to TRBJ1-3, with D uncertain. This CDR3 is built from 13 residues. The germline gives CDR1 GTSNPN, CDR2 SVGIG (reference sequence). V shed 5 bases and J shed 0 bases, with 8 bases lying between them.

The chain links TRBV5-1 to TRBJ1-1; 10 nucleotides align to TRBD1. J gave up 8 bases and V 4 bases, and 5 bases lay outside the gene matches. There are 13 residues in the CDR3. Germline V gene data show CDR1 as SGHRS and CDR2 as YFSETQ. The CDR3 region has the DNA TGCGCCAGCAGCGATTGGACAGGGGGAGAAGCTTTCTTT. Translating gives CASSDWTGGEAFF.

There are a few counts of this clone. The chain joins TRBV30 to TRBJ2-7; possible D gene TRBD2, 6 bases. V was trimmed by 5 bases and J by 7 bases, leaving 18 bases between them. From germline, CDR1 is GTSNPN and CDR2 SVGIG (reference sequence). The CDR3 is made up of 13 amino acids. CDR3 protein: CAWGKRPGGEQYF. CDR3 coding DNA: TGTGCCTGGGGGAAGCGTCCCGGAGGGGAGCAGTACTTC. Full variable domain (outside the CDR3, taken from reference TRBV30 and TRBJ2-7): SQTIHQWPATLVQPVGSPLSLECTVEGTSNPNLYWYRQAAGRGLQLLFYSVGIGQISSEVPQNLSASRPQDRQFILSSKKLLLSDSGFYLCAWGKRPGGEQYFGPGTRLTVT.

V and J are TRBV19 and TRBJ2-6, with 7 bases aligning to TRBD1. Germline trimming cut 5 bases from V and 0 bases from J; bases unmatched to any gene: 4. Per the germline V gene, CDR1 is LNHDA and CDR2 is SQIVND (reference sequence). The CDR3 extends over 16 amino acids. CDR3 nucleotide sequence: TGTGCCAGTAGTGTGACAGGGAGCTCTGGGGCCAACGTCCTGACTTTC. Protein sequence: CASSVTGSSGANVLTF.

The J gene is TRBJ1-2, the V gene TRBV28, with 9 bases identical to TRBD1. Germline loops: CDR1 MDHEN, CDR2 SYDVKM. The CDR3 sequence is 16 residues long. V gave up 6 bases and J gave up 12 bases; unmatched junction bases: 20. The CDR3 DNA sequence: TGTGCCAGCAGATTACCGCTTACAGGGGGCGAGGGGAAAAACACCTTC. This translates into CASRLPLTGGEGKNTF.

The chain is built from TRBV27 and TRBJ2-7; D is perhaps TRBD2 (6 bases). Germline lookup yields CDR1 MNHEY and CDR2 SMNVEV (reference sequence). Trimming left V 5 bases short and J 0 bases short, with 26 bases between. There are 19 residues in the CDR3. CDR3: CASSPSRGGGSGYSYEQYF. Here the CDR3 DNA reads TGTGCCAGCAGTCCCTCTCGAGGTGGAGGGTCGGGGTACTCCTACGAGCAGTACTTC.

The V and J genes are TRBV28 and TRBJ2-1; D may be TRBD1 (6 bases). Deletions cut 6 bases from V and 8 bases from J, with 8 bases between. Germline V lookup: CDR1 MDHEN, CDR2 SYDVKM. This CDR3 spans 11 amino acids. CDR3 DNA: TGTGCCAGCAGAGGGGGAGATGAGCAGTTCTTC. Translated, it gives CASRGGDEQFF. The variable domain in full, with the rest retrieved from reference TRBV28 and TRBJ2-1, is DVKVTQSSRYLVKRTGEKVFLECVQDMDHENMFWYRQDPGLGLRLIYFSYDVKMKEKGDIPEGYSVSREKKERFSLILESASTNQTSMYLCASRGGDEQFFGPGTRLTVL.

The chain links TRBV3-1 (or the pseudogene TRBV3-2) to TRBJ2-7; TRBD2 matches 7 bases. Germline trimming cut 1 base from V and 0 bases from J; bases unmatched to any gene: 6. Germline values: CDR1 LGHDT, CDR2 YNNKEL (reference sequence). The CDR3 loop spans 16 amino acids. The CDR3 DNA sequence: TGTGCCAGCAGCCAAGTGCGGCGGGAGATCTCCTACGAGCAGTACTTC. Translating it yields CASSQVRREISYEQYF.

This clone was recorded once. The chain has TRBV9 and TRBJ2-7; possibly TRBD1 for D (5 bases). Between the trimmed V and J ends, which lost 0 bases and 7 bases, there was a span of 11 bases. Germline values: CDR1 SGDLS, CDR2 YYNGEE. This CDR3 spans 13 amino acids. The CDR3: CASSVVPGKEQYF. CDR3 sequence (DNA): TGTGCCAGCAGCGTAGTTCCAGGGAAAGAGCAGTACTTC.

A remark on this clone: Other DNA sequences from this sample encode an identical CDR3 as well. The rearrangement joins TRBV30 to TRBJ1-5; maybe TRBD1 (5 bases). The V gene lost 0 bases and the J gene lost 7 bases, with 7 bases spanning the gap. Per germline, CDR1 GTSNPN and CDR2 SVGIG (reference sequence). The CDR3 runs 12 residues. The CDR3 loop reads CAWSVGGQPQHF. The CDR3 DNA reads TGTGCCTGGAGTGTTGGGGGGCAGCCCCAGCATTTT.

V usage is TRBV29-1 and J usage is TRBJ1-2, with D unresolved. V lost 0 bases, J lost 0 bases, and 8 bases lay in between. The germline gives CDR1 SQVTM, CDR2 ANQGSEA. This CDR3 region has 14 residues. CDR3 sequence: CSVEEAGANYGYTF. The CDR3 DNA sequence: TGCAGCGTTGAAGAGGCAGGAGCTAACTATGGCTACACCTTC.

This chain uses TRBV7-6 with TRBJ2-3; 8 bases fit TRBD1. V lost 1 base and J lost 3; bases outside the gene matches: 6. The length of the CDR3 is 16 residues. CDR1 is SGHVS, CDR2 FNYEAQ, per germline. The DNA for the CDR3 is TGTGCCAGCAGCTTAGATGGGACAGGTGGTACAGATACGCAGTATTTT. Its translation: CASSLDGTGGTDTQYF.

V gene TRBV11-3 combines with J gene TRBJ2-7; 8 nucleotides align to TRBD2. This CDR3 comprises 20 residues. Trimming at V came to 5 bases and at J to 0 bases, leaving 21 bases not matched to a gene. From germline, CDR1 is SGHNT and CDR2 YENEEA. In DNA, the CDR3 is TGTGCCAGCAGCGACGCCGGGGGGGGAGACGAAACGCCGAGCTCCTACGAGCAGTACTTC. Protein product: CASSDAGGGDETPSSYEQYF.

The rearrangement links TRBV7-2 to TRBJ1-2; D is possibly TRBD1 (6 bases). The CDR3 runs 13 residues. Looked up from germline, CDR1 is SGHTA and CDR2 is FQGNSA. V lost 1 base and J lost 4, with 7 bases in between. The CDR3 spells CASSLGQVYGYTF. The CDR3 DNA follows: TGTGCCAGCAGCTTAGGACAGGTCTATGGCTACACCTTC.

The J gene is TRBJ2-6, the V gene TRBV5-1; a possible D gene is TRBD1 (6 bases). V was pared by 4 bases and J by 3 bases, with 11 bases between. CDR1 and CDR2 (germline): SGHRS, YFSETQ. This CDR3 spans 15 amino acids. CDR3 in DNA: TGCGCCAGCAGCCCCACAGGGTATGGGGCCAACGTCCTGACTTTC. This translates into CASSPTGYGANVLTF.

This clone was seen a handful of times. This clone may be a read error of a much larger clone one base away. Distinct nucleotide sequences in the sample also encode this CDR3. The V gene is TRBV12-3 or TRBV12-4, the J gene TRBJ2-7; D remains ambiguous. Trimming took 4 bases from V and 2 from J, leaving 3 bases between them. There are 11 residues in the CDR3. The CDR3 region is CASSSTYEQYF. Here the CDR3 DNA reads TGTGCCAGCAGTTCCACCTACGAGCAGTACTTC.